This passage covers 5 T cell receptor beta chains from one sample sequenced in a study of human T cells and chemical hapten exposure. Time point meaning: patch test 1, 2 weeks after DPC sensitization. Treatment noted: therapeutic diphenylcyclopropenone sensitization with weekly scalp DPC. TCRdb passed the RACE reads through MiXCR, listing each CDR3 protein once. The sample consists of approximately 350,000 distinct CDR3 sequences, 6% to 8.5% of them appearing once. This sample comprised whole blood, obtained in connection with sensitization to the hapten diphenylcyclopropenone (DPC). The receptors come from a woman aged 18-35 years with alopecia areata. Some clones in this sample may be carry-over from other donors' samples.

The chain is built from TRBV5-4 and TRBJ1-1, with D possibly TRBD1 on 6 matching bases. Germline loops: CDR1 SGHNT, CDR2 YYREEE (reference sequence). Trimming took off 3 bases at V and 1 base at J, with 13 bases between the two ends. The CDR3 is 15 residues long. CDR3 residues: CASSSHQQGNTEAFF. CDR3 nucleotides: TGTGCCAGCAGCTCACATCAACAGGGGAACACTGAAGCTTTCTTT.

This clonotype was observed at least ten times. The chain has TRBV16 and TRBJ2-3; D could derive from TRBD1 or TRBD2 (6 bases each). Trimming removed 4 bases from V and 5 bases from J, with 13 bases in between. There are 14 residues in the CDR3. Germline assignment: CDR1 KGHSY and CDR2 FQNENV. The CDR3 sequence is CASSPWGAKDTQYF. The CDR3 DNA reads TGTGCCAGCAGCCCGTGGGGGGCGAAAGATACGCAGTATTTT.

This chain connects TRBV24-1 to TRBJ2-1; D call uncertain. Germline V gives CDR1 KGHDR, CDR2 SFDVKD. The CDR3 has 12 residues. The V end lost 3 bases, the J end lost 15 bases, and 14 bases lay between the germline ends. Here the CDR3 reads CATSDQGPGLFF. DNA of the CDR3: TGTGCCACCAGTGATCAAGGACCCGGGCTGTTCTTC.

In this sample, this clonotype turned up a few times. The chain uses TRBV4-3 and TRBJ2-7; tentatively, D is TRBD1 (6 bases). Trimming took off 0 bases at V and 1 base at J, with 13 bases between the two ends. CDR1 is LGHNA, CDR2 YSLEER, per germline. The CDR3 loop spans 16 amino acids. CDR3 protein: CASSQDLSGQSYEQYF. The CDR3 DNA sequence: TGCGCCAGCAGCCAAGATCTGAGTGGACAGTCCTACGAGCAGTACTTC.

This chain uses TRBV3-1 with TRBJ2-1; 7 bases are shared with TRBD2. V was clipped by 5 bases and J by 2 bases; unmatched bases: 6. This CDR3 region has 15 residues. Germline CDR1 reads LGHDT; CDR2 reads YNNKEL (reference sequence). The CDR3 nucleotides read TGTGCCAGCAGCAGGAGCGCGGGGGCCTACAATGAGCAGTTCTTC. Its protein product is CASSRSAGAYNEQFF.